One sample yielded the 18 T cell receptor beta chains listed below, sequenced in a study of cytomegalovirus exposure and HLA in healthy donors. TCRdb's table, derived via immunoSEQ multiplex PCR, lists solely in-frame clones and lacks some. This sample has fewer than 140,000 clones, with about 87% found just once. The material sequenced was PBMCs. These receptors were collected from a woman younger than 30 in good health and CMV-seropositive.

V is TRBV9 and J is TRBJ2-2; 7 bases match TRBD2. Losses at the gene ends were 6 bases for V and 0 bases for J; bases not matched to a gene: 5. Germline CDR1 is SGDLS and CDR2 is YYNGEE. This CDR3 comprises 15 residues. The CDR3 loop is CASTRTSSNTGELFF. Written as DNA, the CDR3 is TGTGCCAGCACCAGGACTAGTTCGAACACCGGGGAGCTGTTTTTT.

CDR3 protein: CASSVTSADGELFF. The DNA for the CDR3 is TGTGCCAGCAGCGTAACTAGCGCGGACGGGGAGCTGTTTTTT. The chain joins TRBV9 to TRBJ2-2; 7 nucleotides match TRBD2. The J segment lost 7 bases and the V segment lost 1 base, leaving 4 bases of the junction unmatched. The CDR3 contains 14 residues. The germline V gene has CDR1 SGDLS and CDR2 YYNGEE.

This rearrangement joins TRBV6-6 to TRBJ2-5; D uncertain. The CDR3 runs 14 residues. Deletions cut 2 bases from V and 2 bases from J, with 9 bases between. Germline lookup yields CDR1 MNHNY and CDR2 SVGAGI (reference sequence). The CDR3 sequence is CASSYSDLQETQYF. As DNA, the CDR3 is TGTGCCAGCAGTTACAGTGACTTACAAGAGACCCAGTACTTC.

The chain has TRBV29-1 and TRBJ2-7; TRBD1 matches 8 bases. Germline V lookup: CDR1 SQVTM, CDR2 ANQGSEA. The V gene end was trimmed by 4 bases and the J gene end by 0 bases; junction bases not matched to a gene: 8. The CDR3 sequence is 15 residues long. CDR3 amino acids: CSVVKGQASSYEQYF. The CDR3 DNA is TGCAGCGTTGTTAAGGGACAGGCAAGCTCCTACGAGCAGTACTTC.

V is TRBV7-9 and J is TRBJ2-1, with a weak D call TRBD2 (5 bases). The germline V gene encodes CDR1 SEHNR and CDR2 FQNEAQ (reference sequence). The CDR3 is made up of 13 amino acids. V lost 4 bases and J 7 bases, leaving 11 bases between the germline ends. For the CDR3, the DNA is TGTGCCAGCAGCTGGGGAGCGGAAAATGAGCAGTTCTTC. It translates to CASSWGAENEQFF.

This chain uses TRBV11-2 with TRBJ2-2; a weak D match, TRBD2 (6 bases). V was pared by 4 bases and J by 8 bases, with 14 bases between. The CDR3 loop spans 14 amino acids. CDR1 and CDR2 (germline): SGHAT, FQNNGV. CDR3 DNA: TGTGCCAGCAGCTCTTCCAGCGGGCTAGGGGAGCTGTTTTTT. Translated: CASSSSSGLGELFF.

This clone was recorded only once. The V and J genes are TRBV5-6 and TRBJ1-4; no clear D gene. Per the germline V gene, CDR1 is SGHDT and CDR2 is YYEEEE. The CDR3 totals 16 residues. V dropped 0 bases and J dropped 0 bases, with 9 bases sitting between them. The CDR3, as DNA: TGTGCCAGCAGCTTGGGTTTATCCGCAACTAATGAAAAACTGTTTTTT. It specifies CASSLGLSATNEKLFF.

This rearrangement joins TRBV6-1 to TRBJ1-3; D is perhaps TRBD1 (5 bases). V was trimmed by 6 bases and J by 0 bases, leaving 9 bases between them. Germline CDR1 is MNHNS and CDR2 is SASEGT. There are 14 residues in the CDR3. DNA of the CDR3: TGTGCCAGCAGAACAGGAGACTCTGGAAACACCATATATTTT. Its translation: CASRTGDSGNTIYF.

The chain has TRBV28 and TRBJ2-7, with 7 bases matching TRBD1. The V gene end was trimmed by 5 bases and the J gene end by 6 bases; junction bases not matched to a gene: 7. Germline assignment: CDR1 MDHEN and CDR2 SYDVKM. The CDR3 spans 13 residues. DNA of the CDR3: TGTGCCAGCAGTGGGACAGCCCAGAGCGAGCAGTACTTC. This sequence encodes CASSGTAQSEQYF.

This clone was counted between two and nine times. The chain couples TRBV5-6 to TRBJ1-6; TRBD1 aligns across 7 bases. Trimming at V came to 7 bases and at J to 3 bases, leaving 4 bases not matched to a gene. The CDR3 is made up of 14 amino acids. The germline gives CDR1 SGHDT, CDR2 YYEEEE. The CDR3 DNA sequence: TGTGCCAGCCAGGGACAGAACTATAATTCACCCCTCCACTTT. Residues: CASQGQNYNSPLHF.

This clone has a handful of counts. The chain employs TRBV30 and TRBJ2-4; 7 nucleotides line up with TRBD2. There are 16 residues in the CDR3. V was pared by 0 bases and J by 1 base, with 6 bases of the junction left unmatched. In germline, CDR1 is GTSNPN, CDR2 SVGIG (reference sequence). The CDR3 is CAWSVKRGPAKNIQYF. CDR3 in DNA: TGTGCCTGGAGTGTAAAGCGGGGTCCCGCCAAAAACATTCAGTACTTC.

The chain has TRBV28 and TRBJ1-4; the match to TRBD1 covers 9 bases. The CDR3 spans 14 residues. Germline V gives CDR1 MDHEN, CDR2 SYDVKM. The V segment lost 6 bases and the J segment 5 bases; nucleotides outside the gene matches: 4. This chain's CDR3 is CASSLQGANEKLFF. Written as DNA, the CDR3 is TGTGCCAGCAGCCTACAGGGGGCAAATGAAAAACTGTTTTTT.

This sequence joins TRBV27 and TRBJ2-7; 8 positions match TRBD2. V shed 5 bases, J shed 1 base, and the junction held 7 bases outside the gene matches. In germline, CDR1 is MNHEY, CDR2 SMNVEV (reference sequence). The CDR3 sequence is 15 residues long. CDR3 loop: CASSPGTRRSYEQYF. In nucleotides, the CDR3 is TGTGCCAGCAGTCCCGGGACTAGGAGGTCCTACGAGCAGTACTTC.

The chain carries TRBV25-1 and TRBJ1-3; 9 nucleotides align to TRBD1. The trim removed 2 bases at V and 3 bases at J, leaving 5 bases unmatched. This CDR3 comprises 16 residues. In germline, CDR1 is MGHDK, CDR2 SYGVNS. The CDR3 DNA reads TGTGCCAGCAGTGAAGGGACAGGGTTTTATGGAAACACCATATATTTT. This sequence encodes CASSEGTGFYGNTIYF.

The chain carries TRBV4-1 and TRBJ1-5; 12 bases line up with TRBD1. The CDR3 sequence is 21 residues long. Germline V gives CDR1 MGHRA, CDR2 YSYEKL. V was clipped by 3 bases and J by 3 bases; unmatched bases: 18. The CDR3 DNA reads TGCGCCAGCAGCCATGACTGGGCCGGGACAGGGGGCGCTTGGGCCAATCAGCCCCAGCATTTT. This translates into CASSHDWAGTGGAWANQPQHF.

This rearrangement joins TRBV27 to TRBJ2-5; TRBD2 matches 10 bases. The trim removed 4 bases at V and 3 bases at J, leaving 2 bases unmatched. CDR3 size: 14 residues. Germline loops: CDR1 MNHEY, CDR2 SMNVEV (reference sequence). The CDR3 protein is CASSSGLAKETQYF. For the CDR3, the DNA is TGTGCCAGCAGTTCGGGACTAGCGAAAGAGACCCAGTACTTC.

The chain recombines TRBV10-3 with TRBJ1-5, with TRBD1 matching 10 bases. This CDR3 comprises 17 residues. Germline V gene data show CDR1 as ENHRY and CDR2 as SYGVKD. Trimming took 0 bases from V and 2 from J; bases not matched to a gene: 4. CDR3 sequence: CAISESRGQGGNQPQHF. CDR3 nucleotides: TGTGCCATCAGTGAGTCGAGAGGACAGGGGGGCAATCAGCCCCAGCATTTT.

DNA for the CDR3: TGTGCCAGCAGTTACGGGGACAACTATAATTCACCCCTCCACTTT. It specifies CASSYGDNYNSPLHF. The J gene is TRBJ1-6, the V gene TRBV6-6, with D possibly being TRBD1 (6 bases). Germline V gene lookup returns CDR1 MNHNY and CDR2 SVGAGI (reference sequence). The CDR3 loop spans 15 amino acids. V shed 2 bases and J shed 3 bases, with 8 bases lying between them.